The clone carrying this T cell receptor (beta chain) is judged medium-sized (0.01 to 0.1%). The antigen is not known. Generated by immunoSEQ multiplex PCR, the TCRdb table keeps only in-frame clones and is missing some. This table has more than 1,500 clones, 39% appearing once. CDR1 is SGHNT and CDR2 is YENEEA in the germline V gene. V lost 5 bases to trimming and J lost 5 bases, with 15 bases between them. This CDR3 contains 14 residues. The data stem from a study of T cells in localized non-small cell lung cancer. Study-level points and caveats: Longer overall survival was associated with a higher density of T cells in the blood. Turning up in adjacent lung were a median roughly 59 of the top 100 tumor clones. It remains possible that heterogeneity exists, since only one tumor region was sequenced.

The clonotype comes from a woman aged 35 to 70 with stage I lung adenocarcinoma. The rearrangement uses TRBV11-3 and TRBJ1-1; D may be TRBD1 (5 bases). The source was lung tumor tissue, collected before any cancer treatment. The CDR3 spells CASSPVWGGTEAFF. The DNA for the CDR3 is TGTGCCAGCAGCCCCGTCTGGGGGGGTACTGAAGCTTTCTTT. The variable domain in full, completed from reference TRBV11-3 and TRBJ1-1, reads EAGVVQSPRYKIIEKKQPVAFWCNPISGHNTLYWYLQNLGQGPELLIRYENEEAVDDSQLPKDRFSAERLKGVDSTLKIQPAELGDSAVYLCASSPVWGGTEAFFGQGTRLTVV.